This T cell receptor (beta chain) was recorded in a study of T cells after yellow fever vaccination. In this sample, this clonotype turned up a few times. Each CDR3 protein gets one entry after TCRdb re-called the 5' RACE reads with MiXCR. Among 300,000 to 400,000 distinct CDR3 sequences listed, roughly 10% were seen once. CDR3 size: 13 residues. Germline CDR1 is SGHTA and CDR2 is FQGNSA. V was pared by 1 base and J by 7 bases, with 11 bases between. This sequence originates from a man aged 18-30 years who received the YFV17D yellow fever vaccine. This specimen was CD4+ T cells sorted from PBMCs, taken 45 days after the yellow fever booster vaccination. This chain uses TRBV7-2 with TRBJ2-7; D is perhaps TRBD2 (5 bases). The CDR3 sequence: CASSLGRWREQYF. CDR3 coding DNA: TGTGCCAGCAGCTTAGGGAGGTGGAGGGAGCAGTACTTC.